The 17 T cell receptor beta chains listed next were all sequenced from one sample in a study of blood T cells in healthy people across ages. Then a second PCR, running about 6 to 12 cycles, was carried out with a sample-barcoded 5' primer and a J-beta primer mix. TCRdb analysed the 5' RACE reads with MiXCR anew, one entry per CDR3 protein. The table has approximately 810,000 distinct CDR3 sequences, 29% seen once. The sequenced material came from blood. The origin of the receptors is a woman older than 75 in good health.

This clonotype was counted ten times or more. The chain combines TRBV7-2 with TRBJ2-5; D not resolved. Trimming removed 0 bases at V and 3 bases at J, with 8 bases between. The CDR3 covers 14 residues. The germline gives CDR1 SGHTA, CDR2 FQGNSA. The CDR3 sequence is CASSLAGRKETQYF. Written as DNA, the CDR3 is TGTGCCAGCAGCTTAGCCGGGCGGAAAGAGACCCAGTACTTC.

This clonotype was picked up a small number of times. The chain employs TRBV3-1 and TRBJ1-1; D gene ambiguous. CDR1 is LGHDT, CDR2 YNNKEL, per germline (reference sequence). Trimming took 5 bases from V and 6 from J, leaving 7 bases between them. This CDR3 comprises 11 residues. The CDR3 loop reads CASSKGPEAFF. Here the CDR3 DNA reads TGTGCCAGCAGCAAAGGGCCTGAAGCTTTCTTT.

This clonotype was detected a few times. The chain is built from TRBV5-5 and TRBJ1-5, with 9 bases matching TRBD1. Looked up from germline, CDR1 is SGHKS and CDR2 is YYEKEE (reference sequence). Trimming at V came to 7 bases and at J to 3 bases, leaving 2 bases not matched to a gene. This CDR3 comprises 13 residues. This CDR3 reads CASGQGNNQPQHF. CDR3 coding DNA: TGTGCCAGCGGACAGGGGAACAATCAGCCCCAGCATTTT. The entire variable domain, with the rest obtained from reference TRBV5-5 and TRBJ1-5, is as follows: DAGVTQSPTHLIKTRGQQVTLRCSPISGHKSVSWYQQVLGQGPQFIFQYYEKEERGRGNFPDRFSARQFPNYSSELNVNALLLGDSALYLCASGQGNNQPQHFGDGTRLSIL.

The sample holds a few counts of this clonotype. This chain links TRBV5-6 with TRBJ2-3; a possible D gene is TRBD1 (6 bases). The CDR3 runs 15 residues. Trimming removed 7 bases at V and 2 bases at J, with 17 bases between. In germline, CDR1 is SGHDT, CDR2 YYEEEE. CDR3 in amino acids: CASRVQGRITDTQYF. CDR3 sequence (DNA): TGTGCCAGCCGAGTCCAGGGGCGCATCACAGATACGCAGTATTTT.

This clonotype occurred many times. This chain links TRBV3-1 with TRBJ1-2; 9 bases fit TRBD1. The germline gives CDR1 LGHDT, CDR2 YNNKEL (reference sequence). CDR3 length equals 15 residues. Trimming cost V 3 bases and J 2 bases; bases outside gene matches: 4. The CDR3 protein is CASSHLGQGNYGYTF. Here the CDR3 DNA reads TGTGCCAGCAGCCATCTTGGACAGGGGAACTATGGCTACACCTTC.

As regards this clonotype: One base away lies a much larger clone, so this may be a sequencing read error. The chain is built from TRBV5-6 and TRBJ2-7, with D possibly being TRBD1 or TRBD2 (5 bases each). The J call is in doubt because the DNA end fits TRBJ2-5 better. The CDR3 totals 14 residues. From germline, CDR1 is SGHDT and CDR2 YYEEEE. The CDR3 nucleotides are TGTGCCAGCAACTTACTTACGGGGACGGAGACCCAGTACTTC. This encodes CASNLLTGTETQYF.

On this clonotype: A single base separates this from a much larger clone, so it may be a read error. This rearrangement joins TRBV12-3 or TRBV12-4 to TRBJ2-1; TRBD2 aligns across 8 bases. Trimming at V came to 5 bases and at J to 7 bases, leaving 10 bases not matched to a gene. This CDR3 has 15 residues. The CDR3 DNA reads TGTGCCAGCAGTCTCGTCGGGGGGGCGGTAAATGAGCAGTTCTTC. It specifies CASSLVGGAVNEQFF.

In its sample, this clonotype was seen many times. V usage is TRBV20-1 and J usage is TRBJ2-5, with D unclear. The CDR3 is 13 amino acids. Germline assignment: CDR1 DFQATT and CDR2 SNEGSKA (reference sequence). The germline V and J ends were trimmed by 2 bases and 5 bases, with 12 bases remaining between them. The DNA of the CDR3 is TGCAGTGCTAGATATACTCACCGGGAGACCCAGTACTTC. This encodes CSARYTHRETQYF.

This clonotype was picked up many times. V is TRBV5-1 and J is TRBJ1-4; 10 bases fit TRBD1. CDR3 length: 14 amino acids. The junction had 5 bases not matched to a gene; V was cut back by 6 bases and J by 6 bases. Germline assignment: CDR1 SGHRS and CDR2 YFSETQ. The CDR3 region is CASTAGTGDEKLFF. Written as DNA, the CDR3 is TGCGCCAGCACCGCCGGGACAGGGGATGAAAAACTGTTTTTT.

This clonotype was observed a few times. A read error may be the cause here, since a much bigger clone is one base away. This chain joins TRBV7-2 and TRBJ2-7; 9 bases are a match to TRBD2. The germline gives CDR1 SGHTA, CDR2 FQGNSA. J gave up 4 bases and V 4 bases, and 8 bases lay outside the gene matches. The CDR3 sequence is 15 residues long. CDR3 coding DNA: TGTGCCAGCAGCTCCTCTGGCGGGGGGGTTTACGAGCAGTACTTC. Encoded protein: CASSSSGGGVYEQYF.

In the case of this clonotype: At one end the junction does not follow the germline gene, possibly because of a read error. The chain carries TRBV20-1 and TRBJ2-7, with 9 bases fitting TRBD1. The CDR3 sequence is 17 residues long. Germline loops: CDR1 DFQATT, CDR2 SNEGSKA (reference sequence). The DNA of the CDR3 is TGCAGTGCTAGAGATCCGAAGGGGGACAGGGAAGATTGGGAGCGGTACTTC. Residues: CSARDPKGDREDWERYF.

CDR3 protein: CASSLLAGGSSRYNEQFF. CDR3 DNA: TGTGCCAGCAGCTTATTAGCGGGGGGGAGTTCGAGGTACAATGAGCAGTTCTTC. The genes are TRBV7-9 and TRBJ2-1, with TRBD2 identical over 11 bases. The CDR3 covers 18 residues. Germline V gene data show CDR1 as SEHNR and CDR2 as FQNEAQ (reference sequence). The V gene end was trimmed by 2 bases and the J gene end by 4 bases; junction bases not matched to a gene: 10.

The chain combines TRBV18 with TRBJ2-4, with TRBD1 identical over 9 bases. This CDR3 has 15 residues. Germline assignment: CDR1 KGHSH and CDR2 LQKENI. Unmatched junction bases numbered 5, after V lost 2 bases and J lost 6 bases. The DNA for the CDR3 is TGTGCCAGCTCACCAAGGTCGGGACAGGGAAACATTCAGTACTTC. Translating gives CASSPRSGQGNIQYF.

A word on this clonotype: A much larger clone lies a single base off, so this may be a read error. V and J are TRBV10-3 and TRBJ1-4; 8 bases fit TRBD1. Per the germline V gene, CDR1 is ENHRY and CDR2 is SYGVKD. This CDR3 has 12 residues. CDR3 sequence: CASGQGNEKPFF. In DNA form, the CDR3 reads TGTGCCAGTGGACAGGGAAATGAAAAACCGTTTTTT.

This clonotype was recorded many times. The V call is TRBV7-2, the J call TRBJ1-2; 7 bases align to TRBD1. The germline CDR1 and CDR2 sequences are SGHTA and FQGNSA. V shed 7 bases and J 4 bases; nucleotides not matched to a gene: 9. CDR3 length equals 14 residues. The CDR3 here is CASTQDRTFYGYTF. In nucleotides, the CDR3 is TGTGCCAGCACCCAGGACAGGACCTTCTATGGCTACACCTTC.

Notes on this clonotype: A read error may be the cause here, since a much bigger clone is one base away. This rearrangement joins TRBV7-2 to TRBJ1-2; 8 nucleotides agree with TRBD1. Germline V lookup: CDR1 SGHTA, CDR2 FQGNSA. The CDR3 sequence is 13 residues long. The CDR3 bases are TGTGCCGGCAGCTCTTGGACAGGGTTTGGCTACACCTTC. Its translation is CAGSSWTGFGYTF.

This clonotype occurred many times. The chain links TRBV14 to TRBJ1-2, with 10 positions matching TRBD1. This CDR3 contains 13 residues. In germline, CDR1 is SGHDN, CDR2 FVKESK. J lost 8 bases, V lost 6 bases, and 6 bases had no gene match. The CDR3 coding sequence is TGTGCCAGCAGTCACCGGGACAGGGGAGGCTACACCTTC. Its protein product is CASSHRDRGGYTF.